A selection of T cell receptor beta chains follows, all from one sample in a study of beta chain features in type 1 diabetes. Using immunoSEQ multiplex PCR, the repertoire was profiled, and TCRdb retains in-frame clones only, with some absent. The data contain fewer than 550,000 clones, approximately 10% of them singletons. The source material was naive CD4+ T cells from blood. These receptors came from a young woman in good health. Both conserved end residues are part of each CDR3. The D gene is left open where the match is weak. The size of a clone is reported for some rows only, either as once, few or many, or as a class for expanded clones.

D gene: NA; CDR3 length: 12; clone size: few; J gene: TRBJ2-2; V gene: TRBV7-7; CDR3 DNA: TGTGCTAGAGTATCAAACACCGGGGAGCTGTTTTTT; CDR3 protein: CARVSNTGELFF
D gene: NA; CDR3 length: 14; clone size: few; J gene: TRBJ2-6; V gene: TRBV27; CDR3 DNA: TGTGCCAGCACCCCTCACGGTGGGGCCAACGTCCTGACTTTC; CDR3 protein: CASTPHGGANVLTF
D gene: NA; CDR3 length: 14; clone size: NA; J gene: TRBJ2-1; V gene: TRBV4-3; CDR3 DNA: TGCGCCAGCAGCCAAGAATTGGCGTACAATGAGCAGTTCTTC; CDR3 protein: CASSQELAYNEQFF
D gene: NA; CDR3 length: 15; clone size: few; J gene: TRBJ2-1; V gene: TRBV11-2; CDR3 DNA: TGTGCCAGCAGCTCTGGAGTACGGGGGCTCCATGAGCAGTTCTTC; CDR3 protein: CASSSGVRGLHEQFF
D gene: NA; CDR3 length: 14; clone size: NA; J gene: TRBJ2-3; V gene: TRBV18; CDR3 DNA: TGTGCCAGCTCACCATTATTAGCACCAGATACGCAGTATTTT; CDR3 protein: CASSPLLAPDTQYF
D gene: NA; CDR3 length: 13; clone size: NA; J gene: TRBJ2-1; V gene: TRBV2; CDR3 DNA: TGTGCCAGCAGATACAGGGTTTTCAATGAGCAGTTCTTC; CDR3 protein: CASRYRVFNEQFF
D gene: NA; CDR3 length: 14; clone size: NA; J gene: TRBJ2-1; V gene: TRBV18; CDR3 DNA: TGTGCCAGCTCCTACCGCGGTTCCTACAATGAGCAGTTCTTC; CDR3 protein: CASSYRGSYNEQFF
D gene: NA; CDR3 length: 15; clone size: few; J gene: TRBJ2-4; V gene: TRBV27; CDR3 DNA: TGTGCCAGCAGATCGCAGGAGGGCCGGGGGAACATTCAGTACTTC; CDR3 protein: CASRSQEGRGNIQYF
D gene: TRBD2; CDR3 length: 17; clone size: few; J gene: TRBJ2-7; V gene: TRBV7-2; CDR3 DNA: TGTGCCAGCAGCCCCAAGGGACTAGCGGGAGTTCCCTACGAGCAGTACTTC; CDR3 protein: CASSPKGLAGVPYEQYF
D gene: NA; CDR3 length: 13; clone size: NA; J gene: TRBJ2-5; V gene: TRBV7-3; CDR3 DNA: TGTGCCAGCAGCTTAAATGCAGGGGAGACCCAGTACTTC; CDR3 protein: CASSLNAGETQYF
D gene: NA; CDR3 length: 12; clone size: few; J gene: TRBJ2-7; V gene: TRBV9; CDR3 DNA: TGTGCCAGCCCCCCTTGCCTCCACGAGCAGTACTTC; CDR3 protein: CASPPCLHEQYF
D gene: NA; CDR3 length: 11; clone size: NA; J gene: TRBJ2-1; V gene: TRBV5-6; CDR3 DNA: TGTGCCAGCAGCTGGGGCGGTGAGCAGTTCTTC; CDR3 protein: CASSWGGEQFF
D gene: NA; CDR3 length: 15; clone size: few; J gene: TRBJ2-7; V gene: TRBV6-6; CDR3 DNA: TGTGCCAGCAGTAAGGGATTTACGGCCGAACGCGAGCAGTACTTC; CDR3 protein: CASSKGFTAEREQYF
D gene: TRBD1; CDR3 length: 16; clone size: NA; J gene: TRBJ2-5; V gene: TRBV7-9; CDR3 DNA: TGTGCCAGCAGCTTAAGTCGTGGGACAGCCCAAGAGACCCAGTACTTC; CDR3 protein: CASSLSRGTAQETQYF
D gene: TRBD2; CDR3 length: 17; clone size: few; J gene: TRBJ2-1; V gene: TRBV4-2; CDR3 DNA: TGTGCCAGCAGCCTTCGGGAGGACCTTAGCTCCTACAATGAGCAGTTCTTC; CDR3 protein: CASSLREDLSSYNEQFF
D gene: NA; CDR3 length: 17; clone size: NA; J gene: TRBJ2-3; V gene: TRBV18; CDR3 DNA: TGTGCCAGCTCACGGGTCGACAGGCTCATTAGCACAGATACGCAGTATTTT; CDR3 protein: CASSRVDRLISTDTQYF
D gene: NA; CDR3 length: 13; clone size: few; J gene: TRBJ2-7; V gene: TRBV5-1; CDR3 DNA: TGCGCCAGCAGCTTGGGGACCTTGGGCGAGCAGTACTTC; CDR3 protein: CASSLGTLGEQYF
D gene: NA; CDR3 length: 12; clone size: few; J gene: TRBJ1-1; V gene: TRBV2; CDR3 DNA: TGTGCCAGCAGTACAGGGAACACTGAAGCTTTCTTT; CDR3 protein: CASSTGNTEAFF
D gene: TRBD1; CDR3 length: 14; clone size: NA; J gene: TRBJ1-2; V gene: TRBV15; CDR3 DNA: TGTGCCACCAGCCGACAGGGGGTGGGCTATGGCTACACCTTC; CDR3 protein: CATSRQGVGYGYTF
D gene: NA; CDR3 length: 15; clone size: NA; J gene: TRBJ2-1; V gene: TRBV7-2; CDR3 DNA: TGTGCCAGCACCCAGGAGTGGGCGAGGGGGAATGAGCAGTTCTTC; CDR3 protein: CASTQEWARGNEQFF
D gene: NA; CDR3 length: 14; clone size: NA; J gene: TRBJ1-5; V gene: TRBV15; CDR3 DNA: TGTGCCACCAGCCGGGCAGTACTCGATCAGCCCCAGCATTTT; CDR3 protein: CATSRAVLDQPQHF
D gene: NA; CDR3 length: 14; clone size: NA; J gene: TRBJ2-5; V gene: TRBV7-9; CDR3 DNA: TGTGCCAGCAGCTCTCGGGCTAAGCAAGAGACCCAGTACTTC; CDR3 protein: CASSSRAKQETQYF
D gene: TRBD1; CDR3 length: 16; clone size: NA; J gene: TRBJ2-5; V gene: TRBV7-3; CDR3 DNA: TGTGCCAGCAGCGCCCAGACAGGGGGAAGATTGGAGACCCAGTACTTC; CDR3 protein: CASSAQTGGRLETQYF
D gene: TRBD1; CDR3 length: 15; clone size: NA; J gene: TRBJ2-7; V gene: TRBV10-3; CDR3 DNA: TGTGCCATCAGTAAGGGACAGGGCTTCACCTACGAGCAGTACTTC; CDR3 protein: CAISKGQGFTYEQYF
D gene: TRBD1; CDR3 length: 15; clone size: few; J gene: TRBJ1-6; V gene: TRBV7-2; CDR3 DNA: TGTGCCAGCAGCTTAGAGGGGACAGGGGTCACACCCCTCCACTTT; CDR3 protein: CASSLEGTGVTPLHF
D gene: NA; CDR3 length: 16; clone size: few; J gene: TRBJ1-1; V gene: TRBV7-6; CDR3 DNA: TGTGCCAGCAGCTTAGCCTTGGGCGGATTGAACACTGAAGCTTTCTTT; CDR3 protein: CASSLALGGLNTEAFF
D gene: TRBD2; CDR3 length: 16; clone size: few; J gene: TRBJ2-5; V gene: TRBV30; CDR3 DNA: TGTGCCTGGACTCCACTCCTGACTAGCGGAGGAAAGACCCAGTACTTC; CDR3 protein: CAWTPLLTSGGKTQYF
D gene: TRBD2; CDR3 length: 16; clone size: NA; J gene: TRBJ2-5; V gene: TRBV7-2; CDR3 DNA: TGTGCCAGCAGCCCCCCCCGCGGGGGGGCCGGAGAGACCCAGTACTTC; CDR3 protein: CASSPPRGGAGETQYF
D gene: TRBD2; CDR3 length: 18; clone size: few; J gene: TRBJ2-3; V gene: TRBV25-1; CDR3 DNA: TGTGCCAGCAGTGAATCTCGGGGACTAGCGGGAACCAGGGATACGCAGTATTTT; CDR3 protein: CASSESRGLAGTRDTQYF